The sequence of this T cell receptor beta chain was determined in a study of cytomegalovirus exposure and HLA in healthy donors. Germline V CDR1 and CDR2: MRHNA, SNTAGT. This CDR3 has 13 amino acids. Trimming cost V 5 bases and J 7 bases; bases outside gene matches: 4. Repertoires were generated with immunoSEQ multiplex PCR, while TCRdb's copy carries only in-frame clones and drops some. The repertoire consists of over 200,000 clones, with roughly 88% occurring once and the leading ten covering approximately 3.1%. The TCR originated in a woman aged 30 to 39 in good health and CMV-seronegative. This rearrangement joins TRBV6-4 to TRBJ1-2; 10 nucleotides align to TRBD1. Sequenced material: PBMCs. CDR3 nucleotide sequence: TGTGCCAGCAGTCCAGGACAGGGGGGTGGCTACACCTTC. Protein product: CASSPGQGGGYTF.